The 27 T cell receptor beta chains reported below all come from one sample, sequenced in a study of T cells in Graves' hyperthyroidism and ophthalmopathy (dated 2019 in TCRdb). Library creation used multiplex PCR. The sequencer was an Illumina HiSeq 2000. Amplification of TCR beta CDR3 regions was carried out from RNA transcripts. For the first round of RT-PCR on the TCR CDR3, the HTBI primer set was used together with the Qiagen OneStep RT-PCR kit. In TCRdb, the public reads were trimmed at Q25 with fastp and aligned with MiXCR, with productive beta chains retained. Each record represents a unique CDR3 protein, reported with the most common genes and DNA among its rows. The sample includes 300,000 to 500,000 distinct CDR3 sequences, with about 15% observed a single time. The top ten hold 30% to 35% of the sample. Sequencing was performed on blood. The source of these receptors is a woman between 25 and 40 years old with Graves' hyperthyroidism.

The CDR3 region is CASSETGRPSSYGYTF. Written as DNA, the CDR3 is TGTGCCAGCAGCGAGACCGGGAGGCCTTCTAGCTATGGCTACACCTTC. The rearrangement joins TRBV2 to TRBJ1-2; no reliable D call. The germline CDR1 and CDR2 sequences are SNHLY and FYNNEI. This CDR3 comprises 16 residues. V lost 6 bases, J lost 4 bases, and 21 bases lay in between.

This clonotype has a count of ten or more. The V gene is TRBV11-2, the J gene TRBJ2-2; 13 bases are shared with TRBD2. This CDR3 has 19 residues. CDR1 and CDR2 (germline): SGHAT, FQNNGV. With 5 bases clipped from V and 6 bases from J, the junction kept 15 bases outside the gene matches. CDR3 sequence reads: CASSRSGARLAGGSGELFF. CDR3 DNA sequence: TGTGCCAGCAGCCGTAGCGGCGCCAGACTAGCGGGAGGATCCGGGGAGCTGTTTTTT. The complete variable domain, with remaining parts taken from reference TRBV11-2 and TRBJ2-2, reads EAGVAQSPRYKIIEKRQSVAFWCNPISGHATLYWYQQILGQGPKLLIQFQNNGVVDDSQLPKDRFSAERLKGVDSTLKIQPAKLEDSAVYLCASSRSGARLAGGSGELFFGEGSRLTVL.

The genes are TRBV20-1 and TRBJ1-5; D gene unclear. Germline V gene sequence: CDR1 DFQATT, CDR2 SNEGSKA (reference sequence). CDR3 length: 13 residues. V lost 3 bases to trimming and J lost 5 bases, with 11 bases between them. The CDR3 DNA follows: TGCAGTGCTAGGGTACACGGAGATCAGCCCCAGCATTTT. Encoded protein: CSARVHGDQPQHF.

The chain uses TRBV7-9 and TRBJ1-2; TRBD1 is a possible D gene (6 bases). Per the germline V gene, CDR1 is SEHNR and CDR2 is FQNEAQ (reference sequence). Deletions cut 4 bases from V and 6 bases from J, with 12 bases between. The CDR3 totals 13 residues. Written as DNA, the CDR3 is TGTGCCAGCAGCTCCCGGGACAAGGATGGCTACACCTTC. Protein: CASSSRDKDGYTF.

V and J are TRBV6-6 and TRBJ2-1; 10 bases map to TRBD1. The CDR3 totals 19 residues. V dropped 2 bases and J dropped 0; count of bases not matched to a gene: 10. Germline CDR1 is MNHNY and CDR2 is SVGAGI (reference sequence). The CDR3 bases are TGTGCCAGCAGTTACCCGACAGGGGGCTTAGCGAGCTCCTACAATGAGCAGTTCTTC. It translates to CASSYPTGGLASSYNEQFF.

This chain uses TRBV20-1 with TRBJ2-7; D gene ambiguous. The V gene lost 6 bases and the J gene lost 4 bases, with 16 bases spanning the gap. This CDR3 spans 13 amino acids. The germline V gene has CDR1 DFQATT and CDR2 SNEGSKA (reference sequence). The CDR3 coding sequence is TGCAGTGCCGAAGGGTCTTCTACTTACGAGCAGTACTTC. Its protein is CSAEGSSTYEQYF.

The gene calls are TRBV5-1 and TRBJ2-2, with D uncertain. The length of the CDR3 is 14 residues. Germline CDR1 and CDR2: SGHRS and YFSETQ. The V end lost 5 bases, the J end lost 0 bases, and 8 bases lay between the germline ends. This chain's CDR3 is CASREQTNTGELFF. The CDR3 nucleotides read TGCGCCAGCAGGGAACAGACGAACACCGGGGAGCTGTTTTTT.

This clonotype was seen repeatedly, ten times or more. This rearrangement joins TRBV12-3 or TRBV12-4 to TRBJ2-7; 11 bases match TRBD2. V was pared by 6 bases and J by 4 bases, with 8 bases of the junction left unmatched. The CDR3 consists of 15 residues. CDR3 in DNA: TGTGCCAGCAGGGTAGCGGGAGGGCACGGGTACGAGCAGTACTTC. Protein sequence: CASRVAGGHGYEQYF.

This clonotype was seen repeatedly, ten times or more. This chain links TRBV27 with TRBJ2-4; 7 positions agree with TRBD1. Germline V gene data show CDR1 as MNHEY and CDR2 as SMNVEV (reference sequence). The CDR3 is 14 amino acids. Unmatched junction bases numbered 2, after V lost 0 bases and J lost 6 bases. The CDR3 reads CASSLSRGLNIQYF. DNA for the CDR3: TGTGCCAGCAGTTTATCCAGGGGGTTAAACATTCAGTACTTC.

This clonotype was counted between two and nine times. V usage is TRBV20-1 and J usage is TRBJ2-7; perhaps TRBD1 as D (6 bases). This CDR3 comprises 14 residues. Germline CDR1 and CDR2: DFQATT and SNEGSKA (reference sequence). Deletions cut 0 bases from V and 2 bases from J, with 11 bases between. The CDR3 region is CSARDFEGAYEQYF. In DNA form, the CDR3 reads TGCAGTGCTAGAGACTTTGAGGGGGCCTACGAGCAGTACTTC.

This clonotype was counted between two and nine times. The rearrangement uses TRBV4-1 and TRBJ1-5; 7 bases fit TRBD1. The CDR3 sequence is 15 residues long. CDR1 is MGHRA, CDR2 YSYEKL, per germline. V was clipped by 0 bases and J by 6 bases; unmatched bases: 5. CDR3 nucleotides: TGCGCCAGCAGCCAAGACGTGGACAGGATTCAGCCCCAGCATTTT. It encodes CASSQDVDRIQPQHF.

As concerns this clonotype: Given a much more abundant clone one base away, this may be a read error. Lacking the conserved final phenylalanine or tryptophan, this CDR3 likely reflects a read error. This chain links TRBV15 with TRBJ2-7, with D tentatively TRBD2 (6 bases). CDR1 LNHNV and CDR2 YYDKDF come from the germline V gene (reference sequence). The length of the CDR3 is 15 residues. Trimming took 5 bases from V and 4 from J, leaving 18 bases between them. The CDR3 loop is CATSRELSGIYEQYC. The CDR3 nucleotides read TGTGCCACCAGCCGGGAGTTGAGCGGAATTTACGAGCAGTACTGC.

About this clonotype itself: This may be a read error, as it is one base from a much larger clone. DNA of the CDR3: TGTGCCACCAGTGATTCCACTTTGGGCACCTACGAGCAGTTCTTC. Its translation is CATSDSTLGTYEQFF. The V and J genes are TRBV24-1 and TRBJ2-7; D unclear. The better agreement between TRBJ2-1 and the DNA end casts doubt on the J call. In germline, CDR1 is KGHDR, CDR2 SFDVKD. This CDR3 has 15 residues.

In its sample, this clonotype was seen once. The chain recombines TRBV18 with TRBJ2-5, with D uncertain. The V end was cut by 1 base, the J end by 5 bases, with 11 bases between. The CDR3 extends over 14 amino acids. CDR1 is KGHSH, CDR2 LQKENI, per germline. The CDR3 reads CASSPRAQAETQYF. Written as DNA, the CDR3 is TGTGCCAGCTCACCACGGGCCCAGGCGGAGACCCAGTACTTC.

The rearrangement joins TRBV12-3 or TRBV12-4 to TRBJ2-2, with D perhaps TRBD1 (5 bases). Trimming shortened V by 1 base and J by 0 bases, and 18 bases separated the two germline ends. The CDR3 is 19 amino acids. CDR3 region: CASSLGAGKALTNTGELFF. In DNA, the CDR3 is TGTGCCAGCAGTTTAGGGGCAGGGAAGGCCCTAACGAACACCGGGGAGCTGTTTTTT.

For this clonotype: Being one base from a much bigger clone, this may be a read error. The genes are TRBV7-2 and TRBJ1-1; D uncertain. The CDR3 length is 14 residues. V gave up 5 bases and J gave up 11 bases, with 21 bases separating them. Germline loops: CDR1 SGHTA, CDR2 FQGNSA. The chain's CDR3 is CASSLNGQALWAFF. DNA of the CDR3: TGTGCCAGCAGCCTCAACGGGCAGGCGCTTTGGGCTTTCTTT.

The table lists this clonotype with many counts. The genes are TRBV27 and TRBJ2-7; 9 bases map to TRBD1. The CDR3 extends over 16 amino acids. Germline V gives CDR1 MNHEY, CDR2 SMNVEV (reference sequence). V shed 4 bases and J 0 bases; nucleotides not matched to a gene: 7. The DNA for the CDR3 is TGTGCCAGCAGTTCGACCGGGACAGGGCCCTCCTACGAGCAGTACTTC. It codes for CASSSTGTGPSYEQYF.

This chain joins TRBV14 and TRBJ1-4, with D perhaps TRBD1 (5 bases). The CDR3 consists of 14 residues. Trimming cost V 3 bases and J 7 bases, with 12 bases left between them. Germline CDR1 SGHDN, CDR2 FVKESK. The CDR3 bases are TGTGCCAGCAGCCAGGGGGTTGTGGCTGAAAAACTGTTTTTT. Its protein product is CASSQGVVAEKLFF.

V usage is TRBV5-1 and J usage is TRBJ2-1, with D possibly being TRBD1 or TRBD2 (5 bases each). Trimming pared 4 bases from V and 7 bases from J, leaving 18 bases between. Germline V CDR1 and CDR2: SGHRS, YFSETQ. The CDR3 totals 15 residues. As DNA, the CDR3 is TGCGCCAGCAGCCTTGCCCAGACCTGGGGGAATGAGCAGTTCTTC. This translates into CASSLAQTWGNEQFF.

V gene TRBV5-1 combines with J gene TRBJ2-3, with TRBD1 matching over 8 bases. J was trimmed by 5 bases and V by 0 bases; bases with no gene match: 8. From germline, CDR1 is SGHRS and CDR2 YFSETQ. The CDR3 sequence is 16 residues long. The CDR3 loop is CASSLGIGRGQDTQYF. The CDR3 DNA sequence: TGCGCCAGCAGCTTGGGGATTGGCAGGGGGCAAGATACGCAGTATTTT. Using reference TRBV5-1 and TRBJ2-3 for the parts outside the CDR3, the full variable domain is KAGVTQTPRYLIKTRGQQVTLSCSPISGHRSVSWYQQTPGQGLQFLFEYFSETQRNKGNFPGRFSGRQFSNSRSEMNVSTLELGDSALYLCASSLGIGRGQDTQYFGPGTRLTVL.

This clonotype was counted many times. The chain recombines TRBV2 with TRBJ1-3; TRBD1 might be the D (5 bases). The CDR3 sequence is 14 residues long. Trimming took off 4 bases at V and 4 bases at J, with 11 bases between the two ends. CDR1 SNHLY and CDR2 FYNNEI come from the germline V gene. The CDR3 region has the DNA TGTGCCAGCAGTGTGGGGGGGACGGGAAACACCATATATTTT. As protein: CASSVGGTGNTIYF.

This clonotype was found many times. This chain joins TRBV27 and TRBJ2-7; 8 bases are shared with TRBD1. Germline lookup yields CDR1 MNHEY and CDR2 SMNVEV (reference sequence). The CDR3 loop spans 15 amino acids. The junction had 10 bases not matched to a gene; V was cut back by 5 bases and J by 4 bases. The CDR3 DNA reads as TGTGCCAGCAGTAGAGGACAGGGCCCTTATTACGAGCAGTACTTC. Translating it yields CASSRGQGPYYEQYF.

The chain employs TRBV4-2 and TRBJ2-6; possibly TRBD1 for D (5 bases). Between the trimmed V and J ends, which lost 0 bases and 0 bases, there was a span of 21 bases. Per the germline V gene, CDR1 is LGHNA and CDR2 is YNFKEQ. The CDR3 contains 21 residues. This CDR3 is CASSQDTGRRFRDSGANVLTF. The CDR3 DNA sequence: TGTGCCAGCAGCCAAGATACAGGTCGTCGTTTTCGAGACTCTGGGGCCAACGTCCTGACTTTC.

This clonotype showed up many times. CDR3 nucleotide sequence: TGTGCCAGCAGCTTTACAGGGGGCGCCCGGGACAATGAGCAGTTCTTC. It codes for CASSFTGGARDNEQFF. V and J are TRBV11-2 and TRBJ2-1, with 9 positions matching TRBD1. This CDR3 has 16 residues. The V segment lost 3 bases and the J segment 5 bases; nucleotides outside the gene matches: 8. Germline values: CDR1 SGHAT, CDR2 FQNNGV.

This clonotype appeared once. The V and J genes are TRBV5-1 and TRBJ2-1; 11 positions match TRBD1. The CDR3 is 15 residues long. J gave up 8 bases and V 4 bases, and 8 bases lay outside the gene matches. Looked up from germline, CDR1 is SGHRS and CDR2 is YFSETQ. The CDR3 region is CASSVGQGAMDEQFF. CDR3 in DNA: TGCGCCAGCAGCGTCGGACAGGGGGCTATGGATGAGCAGTTCTTC.

This clonotype appeared a few times. As DNA, the CDR3 is TGTGCCAGCAGCTCGATAATACAGTACGAGCAGTACTTC. Its protein is CASSSIIQYEQYF. This sequence joins TRBV7-9 and TRBJ2-7, with D hard to call. This CDR3 spans 13 amino acids. Germline V CDR1 and CDR2: SEHNR, FQNEAQ (reference sequence). V gave up 4 bases and J gave up 4 bases, with 11 bases separating them.

This clonotype was seen many times. This chain uses TRBV20-1 with TRBJ1-1, with a tentative D call TRBD1 (5 bases). The CDR3 is 13 residues long. Germline V gene sequence: CDR1 DFQATT, CDR2 SNEGSKA (reference sequence). Trimming removed 6 bases from V and 2 bases from J, with 13 bases in between. The CDR3 region has the DNA TGCAGTGCCCCGGGACTCATTAACACTGAAGCTTTCTTT. Amino acid sequence: CSAPGLINTEAFF.